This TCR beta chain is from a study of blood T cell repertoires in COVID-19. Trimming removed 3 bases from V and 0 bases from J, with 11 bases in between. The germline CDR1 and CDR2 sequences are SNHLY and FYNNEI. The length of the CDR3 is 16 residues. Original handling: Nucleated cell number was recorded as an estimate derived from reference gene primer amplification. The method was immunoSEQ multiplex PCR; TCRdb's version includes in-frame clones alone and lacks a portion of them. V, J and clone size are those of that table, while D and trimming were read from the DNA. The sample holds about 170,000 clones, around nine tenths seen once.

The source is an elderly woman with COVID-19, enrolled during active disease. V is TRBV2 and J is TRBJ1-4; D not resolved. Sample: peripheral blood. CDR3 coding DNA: TGTGCCAGCAGTGAGTCCCGGGTTGCAACTAATGAAAAACTGTTTTTT. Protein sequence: CASSESRVATNEKLFF.